Presented here are 24 T cell receptor beta chains from one specimen sequenced in a study of long-term antiretroviral therapy in people with HIV. The immunoSEQ assay was v3.0, run at survey level. Assay used: immunoSEQ multiplex PCR; TCRdb lists only in-frame clones, some missing. The profile shows some 22,000 clones, around nine tenths of them singletons. This specimen was unsorted PBMCs, taken 0.6 years after starting antiretroviral therapy. The receptors come from a man in his sixties with HIV.

The J gene is TRBJ1-2, the V gene TRBV10-3, with TRBD1 identical over 9 bases. From germline, CDR1 is ENHRY and CDR2 SYGVKD. The CDR3 runs to 18 residues. Losses at the gene ends were 7 bases for V and 4 bases for J; bases not matched to a gene: 19. DNA for the CDR3: TGTGCCATCAAACGACTCATCCCGGGACAGGGAGCCCTCTATGGCTACACCTTC. It translates to CAIKRLIPGQGALYGYTF.

This clone came up a few times. J is TRBJ2-7 and V is TRBV6-4; D not certain. This CDR3 has 14 residues. The germline V gene has CDR1 MRHNA and CDR2 SNTAGT. The V gene lost 6 bases and the J gene lost 4 bases, with 16 bases spanning the gap. This chain's CDR3 is CASRIFGPRYEQYF. The CDR3 DNA sequence: TGTGCCAGCAGGATTTTCGGGCCGCGATACGAGCAGTACTTC.

This clone was found a few times. The CDR3 protein is CASSVGDWLGGYTF. CDR3 nucleotide sequence: TGTGCCAGCAGCGTAGGGGATTGGTTAGGTGGCTACACCTTC. The chain has TRBV9 and TRBJ1-2; no clear D gene. Germline values: CDR1 SGDLS, CDR2 YYNGEE. Trimming left V 0 bases short and J 7 bases short, with 13 bases between. There are 14 residues in the CDR3.

V is TRBV30 and J is TRBJ1-2; D might be TRBD1 (6 bases). Trimming took 4 bases from V and 8 from J, leaving 23 bases between them. The CDR3 runs 15 residues. Germline V CDR1 and CDR2: GTSNPN, SVGIG (reference sequence). CDR3 DNA: TGTGCCTGGATACCTCCGGGACAATCCTATAGGGGCTACACCTTC. It encodes CAWIPPGQSYRGYTF.

J is TRBJ2-3 and V is TRBV7-9, with TRBD2 matching over 8 bases. The CDR3 sequence is 15 residues long. CDR1 and CDR2 from the germline V gene are SEHNR and FQNEAQ (reference sequence). J was trimmed by 3 bases and V by 1 base; bases with no gene match: 3. The CDR3 DNA follows: TGTGCCAGCAGCTTAGTTAGCGGGGCTACAGATACGCAGTATTTT. Residues: CASSLVSGATDTQYF.

The V call is TRBV10-3, the J call TRBJ2-5; D perhaps matches TRBD1 (5 bases). V was trimmed by 6 bases and J by 1 base, leaving 15 bases between them. The CDR3 length is 15 residues. Germline V CDR1 and CDR2: ENHRY, SYGVKD. CDR3 DNA: TGTGCCATCAGCATAGGACAACTCAGCCAAGAGACCCAGTACTTC. Its protein product is CAISIGQLSQETQYF.

This clone was seen just once. The chain combines TRBV5-4 with TRBJ2-5; 13 nucleotides match TRBD2. CDR3 length equals 17 residues. V gave up 3 bases and J gave up 1 base; unmatched junction bases: 6. The germline V gene has CDR1 SGHNT and CDR2 YYREEE (reference sequence). Here the CDR3 DNA reads TGTGCCAGCAGCTACGGACTAGCGGGGGACCTCCAAGAGACCCAGTACTTC. Protein sequence: CASSYGLAGDLQETQYF.

The rearrangement joins TRBV5-4 to TRBJ1-2; TRBD1 matches at 9 bases. The germline gives CDR1 SGHNT, CDR2 YYREEE (reference sequence). V lost 3 bases to trimming and J lost 4 bases; unmatched junction nucleotides: 4. The CDR3 spans 14 residues. The CDR3 here is CASSSKDRGYGYTF. The CDR3 DNA follows: TGTGCCAGCAGCTCAAAGGACAGGGGCTATGGCTACACCTTC.

The sample holds one count of this clone. The J gene is TRBJ1-2, the V gene TRBV28; 10 bases map to TRBD1. The CDR3 sequence is 14 residues long. CDR1 and CDR2 from the germline V gene are MDHEN and SYDVKM. V was pared by 4 bases and J by 7 bases, with 6 bases of the junction left unmatched. The CDR3 here is CASSSGQGFFGYTF. DNA of the CDR3: TGTGCCAGCAGTTCGGGACAGGGGTTTTTTGGCTACACCTTC.

V and J are TRBV7-9 and TRBJ2-3; 13 bases map to TRBD2. The CDR3 contains 14 residues. V trimming: 6 bases; J trimming: 5 bases; junction bases outside the gene matches: 2. CDR1 and CDR2 from the germline V gene are SEHNR and FQNEAQ (reference sequence). This chain's CDR3 is CASSWTSGGDTQYF. The CDR3 DNA reads TGTGCCAGCAGTTGGACTAGCGGGGGAGATACGCAGTATTTT.

V is TRBV19 and J is TRBJ1-4; D ambiguous. CDR3 length: 14 amino acids. Looked up from germline, CDR1 is LNHDA and CDR2 is SQIVND (reference sequence). V was pared by 10 bases and J by 7 bases, with 19 bases between. CDR3 in DNA: TGTGCCACTACGCAGGAAAGCCGGGTTGAAAAACTGTTTTTT. Encoded protein: CATTQESRVEKLFF.

This chain links TRBV19 with TRBJ2-7; no firm D call. The V end was cut by 3 bases, the J end by 0 bases, with 15 bases between. CDR1 is LNHDA and CDR2 is SQIVND in the germline V gene (reference sequence). This CDR3 region has 16 residues. The CDR3 spells CASSILADPSSYEQYF. The CDR3 nucleotides are TGTGCCAGTAGTATTCTGGCGGACCCCAGCTCCTACGAGCAGTACTTC.

The J gene is TRBJ1-2, the V gene TRBV6-1; D is unresolved. V shed 10 bases and J shed 3 bases, with 15 bases lying between them. The CDR3 is made up of 13 amino acids. CDR1 and CDR2 (germline): MNHNS, SASEGT. In DNA form, the CDR3 reads TGTGCCACCAACGTGTATAGAGACTATGGCTACACCTTC. Translating it yields CATNVYRDYGYTF.

This chain connects TRBV5-1 to TRBJ2-1; D is unresolved. Trimming pared 4 bases from V and 5 bases from J, leaving 19 bases between. This CDR3 contains 16 residues. In germline, CDR1 is SGHRS, CDR2 YFSETQ. As DNA, the CDR3 is TGCGCCAGCAGCACCTCATTAAATTTGGGCGACAATGAGCAGTTCTTC. This encodes CASSTSLNLGDNEQFF.

The J gene is TRBJ2-5, the V gene TRBV2; D is possibly TRBD1 (6 bases). V lost 6 bases to trimming and J lost 4 bases, with 21 bases between them. CDR1 SNHLY and CDR2 FYNNEI come from the germline V gene. The CDR3 loop spans 16 amino acids. CDR3 sequence (DNA): TGTGCCAGCAGGATGAGGAAAAGAGGGGGTGCAGAGACCCAGTACTTC. Residues: CASRMRKRGGAETQYF.

This chain connects TRBV27 to TRBJ2-1; D is possibly TRBD1 or TRBD2 (6 bases each). Germline V gene data show CDR1 as MNHEY and CDR2 as SMNVEV (reference sequence). This CDR3 contains 13 residues. V gave up 7 bases and J gave up 6 bases, with 13 bases separating them. The CDR3 sequence is CASIRLGGNEQFF. The CDR3 region has the DNA TGTGCCAGCATCAGACTAGGGGGCAATGAGCAGTTCTTC.

This chain uses TRBV5-1 with TRBJ1-1, with D perhaps matching TRBD1 (5 bases). Trimming took off 0 bases at V and 6 bases at J, with 12 bases between the two ends. There are 14 residues in the CDR3. Germline V gene lookup returns CDR1 SGHRS and CDR2 YFSETQ. CDR3 in amino acids: CASSLEAGRPEAFF. For the CDR3, the DNA is TGCGCCAGCAGCTTGGAGGCAGGGAGGCCTGAAGCTTTCTTT.

V usage is TRBV2 and J usage is TRBJ1-6; D might be TRBD1 (6 bases). The CDR3 is made up of 14 amino acids. In germline, CDR1 is SNHLY, CDR2 FYNNEI. The V gene lost 7 bases and the J gene lost 7 bases, with 14 bases spanning the gap. The CDR3, as DNA: TGTGCCAGCATGAGGGGGGGATGGAATTCACCCCTCCACTTT. Its protein is CASMRGGWNSPLHF.

This clone was seen a few times. The rearrangement links TRBV9 to TRBJ2-1; no firm D call. This CDR3 is built from 16 residues. Trimming stripped 3 bases from V and 7 bases from J, with 20 bases between. The germline gives CDR1 SGDLS, CDR2 YYNGEE. CDR3 nucleotides: TGTGCCAGCAGCGCCGGTAGTTTCGTTACTCTTAATGAGCAGTTCTTC. Protein sequence: CASSAGSFVTLNEQFF.

The gene calls are TRBV5-1 and TRBJ2-2; 13 bases are shared with TRBD2. Germline CDR1 is SGHRS and CDR2 is YFSETQ. The CDR3 length is 16 residues. J was trimmed by 9 bases and V by 3 bases; bases with no gene match: 8. DNA for the CDR3: TGCGCCAGCAGCTGGGGACTAGCGGGATCAGTCAGGGAGCTGTTTTTT. It codes for CASSWGLAGSVRELFF.

This rearrangement joins TRBV5-1 to TRBJ2-5, with 8 bases that match TRBD2. Germline values: CDR1 SGHRS, CDR2 YFSETQ. This CDR3 comprises 16 residues. The J segment lost 5 bases and the V segment lost 0 bases, leaving 9 bases of the junction unmatched. This chain's CDR3 is CASSLGASGWDETQYF. Written as DNA, the CDR3 is TGCGCCAGCAGCTTGGGGGCTAGCGGGTGGGACGAGACCCAGTACTTC.

CDR3: CASSQDGLAGVYEQYF. In DNA form, the CDR3 reads TGTGCCAGCAGCCAGGATGGACTAGCGGGGGTCTACGAGCAGTACTTC. The chain uses TRBV4-2 and TRBJ2-7; 13 nucleotides agree with TRBD2. The germline gives CDR1 LGHNA, CDR2 YNFKEQ. V gave up 3 bases and J gave up 3 bases; unmatched junction bases: 5. The CDR3 covers 16 residues.

The gene calls are TRBV18 and TRBJ2-3, with a possible D match to TRBD2 (5 bases). V lost 3 bases and J lost 6, with 10 bases in between. This CDR3 region has 13 residues. Germline V CDR1 and CDR2: KGHSH, LQKENI. CDR3 amino acids: CASSPGVKDTQYF. The CDR3 coding sequence is TGTGCCAGCTCACCCGGGGTGAAGGATACGCAGTATTTT.

This chain connects TRBV30 to TRBJ2-5; D gene unclear. Germline V gene data show CDR1 as GTSNPN and CDR2 as SVGIG (reference sequence). The V end was cut by 0 bases, the J end by 2 bases, with 7 bases between. The length of the CDR3 is 13 residues. The CDR3 sequence: CAWSVGLQETQYF. In DNA form, the CDR3 reads TGTGCCTGGAGTGTAGGGCTTCAAGAGACCCAGTACTTC.